The T cell receptor (beta chain) described here comes from a study of control samples from healthy donors and cancer patients. The ends were cut back, 0 bases at V and 2 bases at J, with 5 bases in the middle. The CDR3 consists of 14 residues. Germline lookup yields CDR1 SEHNR and CDR2 FQNEAQ (reference sequence). This clone showed up just a few times. This table comes from immunoSEQ multiplex PCR, and its TCRdb copy is limited to in-frame clones, with some not included. The sample includes fewer than 95,000 clones, around nine tenths of them seen just once. The chain recombines TRBV7-9 with TRBJ2-1, with D unclear. Sequencing was performed on blood. The receptor comes from a man younger than 45 in good health. This CDR3 reads CASSLATAYNEQFF. DNA of the CDR3: TGTGCCAGCAGCTTAGCGACGGCCTACAATGAGCAGTTCTTC.